This paragraph reports one TCR beta chain. Its binding antigen is unknown. No base quality information exists; no much larger clone differs at one position. Using the immunoSEQ assay, TCRB CDR3 regions were amplified from 1.5 to 2 micrograms of genomic DNA, or from all available DNA when less than that was on hand. The multiplex PCR employed 60 forward primers targeting TCR V beta segments and 13 reverse primers targeting J beta segments. To estimate reads per starting template, synthetic control templates were spiked into each sample at limiting dilution. The Illumina HiSeq System generated 87 bp sequencing reads. Turning to the authors' computational methods: PCR and sequencing errors were removed by a nearest neighbor algorithm that merged closely related sequences. TCR overlap was defined as the percentage of unique tumor TCR beta sequences that were also found in the peripheral blood of the same patient. TCRdb limited this immuneACCESS table to in-frame rearrangements with V and J called. A share of clones is missing; checked studies link under half to unresolved V genes, and the rest is unexplained. V and J calls and clone size are given by that table; D and trimming were obtained from the DNA. A total of more than 20,000 clones appear in this sample, roughly 91% of them only once. 2.5% to 3.5% of the sample comes from the top ten.

The V end loses 6 bases and the J end loses 8 bases, and a stretch of 19 bases separates them. From cysteine to phenylalanine, the CDR3 is 15 amino acids long. Only the CDR3 part of the read is kept: 45 bases, read in frame from the first base. The germline V gene (reference sequence) yields LNHDA for CDR1 and SQIVND for CDR2. This sample was included in a study of glioma-infiltrating T cells after dendritic cell vaccination (dated by TCRdb to 2016 to 2018). Describing the broader study: The cohort included some 15 glioblastoma patients drawn from Phase I and II dendritic cell vaccination trials, of whom 9 were newly diagnosed and 6 had recurrent disease. Deep sequencing of TCR beta CDR3 regions was used to quantify tumor-infiltrating lymphocyte content and compare tumor and blood repertoires in dendritic cell-vaccinated glioblastoma patients. Between the early 2000s and the early 2010s, the patients were given dendritic cell vaccination pulsed with autologous tumor lysate. The vaccine consisted of monocyte-derived dendritic cells cultured about 7 days with IL-4 and GM-CSF, then pulsed overnight with autologous tumor lysate. Each patient was given three intradermal dendritic cell vaccine injections, spaced two weeks apart, in the arm below the axilla. TCR sequencing metrics, including TIL content and tumor-blood repertoire overlap, were correlated with survival after dendritic cell vaccination.

The label giving this sample's time point can be read as: after dendritic cell vaccination, including at tumor progression/relapse. Patients were selected on the basis of adequate residual fresh-frozen tumor tissue and more than two years of available survival data. None of the glioblastoma patients carried an isocitrate dehydrogenase mutation, although molecular status otherwise varied. PBMC were collected before vaccination, two weeks after the third vaccination, and at tumor progression when it occurred. The Qiagen DNeasy Blood extraction Kit was used to extract genomic DNA. What the study reported, not specific to this receptor: The three-group TCR overlap response model was characterized as speculative, and prospective validation of the model was stated to be required. The cohort was small and heterogeneous, only a few patients had full blood and tumor sets, and even fewer had initial-recurrent tumor pairs. No direct relationship between TCR clonality and survival was found, suggesting that a diverse polyclonal response may matter. After dendritic cell vaccination, a higher estimated pretreatment TIL content predicted longer time to progression and longer overall survival.

Sequencing was performed on blood, taken after dendritic cell vaccination. The TCR sequence derives from a human donor with glioblastoma. The chain is assembled from TRBV19 and TRBJ1-4; the D gene remains uncertain. CDR3 region: CASREFGMTGEKLFF. The base sequence is TGTGCCAGTAGGGAGTTCGGGATGACGGGGGAAAAACTGTTTTTT.